This TCR beta chain was identified in a study of blood T cells in healthy people across ages. In germline, CDR1 is SQVTM, CDR2 ANQGSEA. V was cut by 1 base and J by 3 bases, with 6 bases left in between. The CDR3 contains 12 residues. A second PCR, run for about 7 to 12 cycles, used a sample-barcoded 5' primer plus a J-beta primer mix. TCRdb independently ran MiXCR on the 5' RACE reads; one entry per CDR3 protein. The sample has roughly 800,000 distinct CDR3 sequences, 25% seen once. These same records also appear under a second study, on T cells of mothers and their children. From that study: The study found slightly higher but non-significant overlap in related versus unrelated mother-child pairs.

V and J are TRBV29-1 and TRBJ1-2; a possible D gene is TRBD1 (6 bases). The sequence came from a boy younger than 18 in good health. The sequenced sample was blood. Here the CDR3 DNA reads TGCAGCGTTGAAGCAGGGGACTATGGCTACACCTTC. This gives the protein CSVEAGDYGYTF.